The rows below give T cell receptor beta chains drawn from one sample of a study of blood T cell repertoires in COVID-19. The assay was immunoSEQ multiplex PCR, and TCRdb's table has in-frame clones only and misses some. Here the sample spans 250,000 to 400,000 clones, about 91% being singletons. Sequenced: peripheral blood. The source is a woman younger than 45 with COVID-19, enrolled during active disease. Both conserved end residues are trimmed from each CDR3. A row's size may be missing; if present it is once, few, many or a size class.

clone size | J gene | V gene | CDR3 protein
NA | TRBJ2-5 | TRBV4-2 | ASSQAGTSGGGMKTQY
NA | TRBJ2-3 | TRBV6-5 | ASSSDKDTQY
NA | TRBJ1-2 | TRBV5-4 | AGSPRQGGNYGYT
NA | TRBJ1-6 | TRBV19 | ASRRQEDSPLH
NA | TRBJ2-4 | TRBV4-1 | ASSQPGQGLAKNIQY
NA | TRBJ1-1 | TRBV7-8 | ASSLAVGAGTEAF
once | TRBJ1-1 | TRBV4-3 | ASRKEVNTEAF
NA | TRBJ2-6 | TRBV19 | ASSFETQGTSGANVLT
NA | TRBJ1-4 | TRBV18 | ASSRYGRELF
NA | TRBJ1-5 | TRBV6-6 | ASSYDRDSNQPQH
NA | TRBJ1-2 | TRBV7-2 | ASSLSVGTGLSNYGYT
NA | TRBJ2-3 | TRBV5-1 | ASSSTGDFTDTQY
NA | TRBJ1-1 | TRBV6-5 | ASTPMRMNTEAF
NA | TRBJ2-5 | TRBV9 | ASSVKGARQETQY
NA | TRBJ1-3 | TRBV5-1 | ASSLGPRGTSSGNTIY
NA | TRBJ1-4 | TRBV19 | ASSSQGARNDKLF
NA | TRBJ2-5 | TRBV20-1 | SAGDYKDQY
NA | TRBJ2-2 | TRBV11-3 | ASSLVGTGELF
NA | TRBJ1-5 | TRBV3-1/TRBV3-2 | ASSPTGGGSNQPQH
NA | TRBJ1-2 | TRBV12-3/TRBV12-4 | ASVFGQGGGYT
NA | TRBJ2-1 | TRBV3-1/TRBV3-2 | ASSLSSGGPYNEQF
NA | TRBJ1-1 | TRBV11-2 | ASTLGGEAF
NA | TRBJ1-6 | TRBV5-6 | ASSLLGGDNSPLH
NA | TRBJ1-6 | TRBV7-2 | ASSLEPGDRYNSPLH
once | TRBJ1-1 | TRBV18 | ASSPVADTEAF
NA | TRBJ1-1 | TRBV18 | ASSPWRGGDTEAF
NA | TRBJ1-2 | TRBV4-2 | ASSHVSRVYGYT
NA | TRBJ1-1 | TRBV2 | ASSEVRQGISEAF
NA | TRBJ1-1 | TRBV28 | ASSQGVGTEAF
NA | TRBJ2-1 | TRBV5-5 | ASSWGLRVYNEQF
NA | TRBJ1-1 | TRBV11-3 | ASSISGGDGTEAF
NA | TRBJ1-1 | TRBV5-1 | ASSLELRTEAF
NA | TRBJ1-3 | TRBV2 | ASSEFRGSGNTIY
NA | TRBJ2-5 | TRBV6-2/TRBV6-3 | ASSYTGNKETQY
NA | TRBJ1-5 | TRBV6-5 | ASRAGGNQPQH
NA | TRBJ1-5 | TRBV19 | ASRGDPAQPQH
NA | TRBJ1-5 | TRBV6-5 | ASILTGMYQPQH
NA | TRBJ1-1 | TRBV9 | ASSVDRGGGTEAF
NA | TRBJ1-6 | TRBV15 | ATSRSTGIAPLH
once | TRBJ2-2 | TRBV3-1/TRBV3-2 | ASSILKELF
NA | TRBJ2-7 | TRBV2 | ASNRDRGYEQY
NA | TRBJ1-1 | TRBV3-1/TRBV3-2 | ASSQVRGGEAF
NA | TRBJ1-5 | TRBV18 | ASSPGEGVRNQPQH